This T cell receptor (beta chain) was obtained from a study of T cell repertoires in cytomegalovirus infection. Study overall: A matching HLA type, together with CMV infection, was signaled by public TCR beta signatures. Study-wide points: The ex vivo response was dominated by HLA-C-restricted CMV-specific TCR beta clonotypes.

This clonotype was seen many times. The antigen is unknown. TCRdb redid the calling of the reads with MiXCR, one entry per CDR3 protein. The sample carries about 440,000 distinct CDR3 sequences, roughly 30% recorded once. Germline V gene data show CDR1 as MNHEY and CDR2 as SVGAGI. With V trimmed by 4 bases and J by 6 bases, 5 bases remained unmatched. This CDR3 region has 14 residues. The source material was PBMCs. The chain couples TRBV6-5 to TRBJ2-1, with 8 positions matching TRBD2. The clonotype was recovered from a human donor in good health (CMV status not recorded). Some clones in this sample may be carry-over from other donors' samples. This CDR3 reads CASSFSGAANEQFF. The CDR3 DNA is TGTGCCAGCAGTTTTAGCGGGGCCGCCAATGAGCAGTTCTTC.